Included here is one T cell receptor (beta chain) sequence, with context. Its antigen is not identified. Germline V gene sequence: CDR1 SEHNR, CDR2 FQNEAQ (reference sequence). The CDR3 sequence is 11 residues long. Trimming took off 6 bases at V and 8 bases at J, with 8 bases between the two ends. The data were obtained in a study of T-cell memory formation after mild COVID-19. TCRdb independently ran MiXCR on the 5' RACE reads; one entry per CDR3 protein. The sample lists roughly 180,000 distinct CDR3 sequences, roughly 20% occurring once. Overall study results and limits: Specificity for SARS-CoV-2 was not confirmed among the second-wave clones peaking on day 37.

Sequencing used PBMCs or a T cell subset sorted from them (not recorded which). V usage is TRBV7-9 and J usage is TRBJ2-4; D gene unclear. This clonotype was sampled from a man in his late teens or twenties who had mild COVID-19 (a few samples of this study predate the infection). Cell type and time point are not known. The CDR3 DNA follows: TGTGCCAGCAGTCTCCTCGACATTCAGTACTTC. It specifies CASSLLDIQYF. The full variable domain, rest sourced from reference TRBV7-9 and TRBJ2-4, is DTGVSQNPRHKITKRGQNVTFRCDPISEHNRLYWYRQTLGQGPEFLTYFQNEAQLEKSRLLSDRFSAERPKGSFSTLEIQRTEQGDSAMYLCASSLLDIQYFGAGTRLSVL.